This passage covers 22 T cell receptor beta chains from one sample sequenced in a study of blood T cells in healthy people across ages. A J-beta primer mix and a sample-barcoded 5' primer were used in a second PCR of about 6 to 12 cycles. TCRdb reanalysed the 5' RACE reads using MiXCR and keeps one entry per CDR3 protein. The data show 550,000 to 700,000 distinct CDR3 sequences, 25% to 30% seen once. The sample consisted of blood. These receptor sequences come from a woman between 65 and 79 years old in good health.

The sample holds many counts of this clonotype. The rearrangement uses TRBV4-2 and TRBJ2-7; 11 bases match TRBD2. The CDR3 extends over 16 amino acids. V lost 0 bases and J lost 2; bases outside the gene matches: 3. The germline CDR1 and CDR2 sequences are LGHNA and YNFKEQ. Written as DNA, the CDR3 is TGTGCCAGCAGCCAAGAGGGGACTAGCGGCACCTACGAGCAGTACTTC. It codes for CASSQEGTSGTYEQYF.

This chain joins TRBV3-1 and TRBJ2-5; the match to TRBD2 covers 12 bases. Unmatched junction bases numbered 6, after V lost 1 base and J lost 9 bases. There are 15 residues in the CDR3. From germline, CDR1 is LGHDT and CDR2 YNNKEL (reference sequence). The CDR3 DNA is TGTGCCAGCAGCCAAGGCGGACTAGCGGGGAGCCCCCAGTACTTC. Encoded protein: CASSQGGLAGSPQYF.

The gene calls are TRBV11-2 and TRBJ2-4; maybe TRBD2 (5 bases). Germline V gene lookup returns CDR1 SGHAT and CDR2 FQNNGV. With 3 bases removed from V and 0 bases from J, the gap between germline ends came to 12 bases. This CDR3 has 16 residues. The CDR3 sequence is CASSFSGGLAKNIQYF. Written as DNA, the CDR3 is TGTGCCAGCAGCTTTAGTGGAGGACTAGCCAAAAACATTCAGTACTTC.

This clonotype has more than one count but fewer than ten. The chain employs TRBV20-1 and TRBJ2-7; D is possibly TRBD2 (6 bases). The length of the CDR3 is 15 residues. Germline CDR1 and CDR2: DFQATT and SNEGSKA (reference sequence). Trimming shortened V by 1 base and J by 2 bases, and 15 bases separated the two germline ends. CDR3 residues: CSARGGGATTYEQYF. The CDR3 DNA follows: TGCAGTGCTAGAGGAGGAGGGGCGACCACCTACGAGCAGTACTTC.

This clonotype was seen many times. The V gene is TRBV20-1, the J gene TRBJ1-4; D might be TRBD1 (6 bases). With 3 bases removed from V and 1 base from J, the gap between germline ends came to 6 bases. This CDR3 spans 13 amino acids. Germline V gene sequence: CDR1 DFQATT, CDR2 SNEGSKA (reference sequence). For the CDR3, the DNA is TGCAGTGCTAGGGACAGAACTAATGAAAAACTGTTTTTT. As protein: CSARDRTNEKLFF.

This rearrangement joins TRBV5-5 to TRBJ1-5; D gene uncertain. This CDR3 comprises 15 residues. Trimming removed 7 bases from V and 0 bases from J, with 14 bases in between. CDR1 is SGHKS and CDR2 is YYEKEE in the germline V gene (reference sequence). CDR3: CASEEGTHSNQPQHF. CDR3 DNA sequence: TGTGCCAGCGAGGAGGGTACGCATAGCAATCAGCCCCAGCATTTT.

The chain employs TRBV30 and TRBJ1-5, with unresolved D. The CDR3 extends over 14 amino acids. CDR1 is GTSNPN and CDR2 is SVGIG in the germline V gene (reference sequence). V was pared by 0 bases and J by 3 bases, with 9 bases between. In nucleotides, the CDR3 is TGTGCCTGGAGTGTTAGCACAGTCAATCAGCCCCAGCATTTT. Its protein product is CAWSVSTVNQPQHF.

This clonotype was found a few times. V is TRBV6-2 or TRBV6-3 and J is TRBJ2-7; possibly TRBD1 or TRBD2 for D (5 bases each). V was pared by 8 bases and J by 2 bases, with 19 bases between. Germline V gene lookup returns CDR1 MNHEY and CDR2 SVGEGT. This CDR3 is 15 amino acids long. DNA for the CDR3: TGTGCCAGCCGCGATGGGACGGCGATAACCTACGAGCAGTACTTC. This translates into CASRDGTAITYEQYF.

The chain couples TRBV20-1 to TRBJ1-6; TRBD1 is a possible D gene (5 bases). The V end lost 0 bases, the J end lost 10 bases, and 28 bases lay between the germline ends. This CDR3 contains 19 residues. Germline V lookup: CDR1 DFQATT, CDR2 SNEGSKA (reference sequence). The CDR3 bases are TGCAGTGCTAGAGATCGAAGTGGGATCGGGGGAGATAGAAGGTCACCCCTCCACTTT. This translates into CSARDRSGIGGDRRSPLHF.

V gene TRBV20-1 combines with J gene TRBJ2-1; D is possibly TRBD2 (5 bases). The CDR3 is 12 residues long. The germline V gene has CDR1 DFQATT and CDR2 SNEGSKA (reference sequence). Trimming took off 3 bases at V and 5 bases at J, with 8 bases between the two ends. The CDR3, as DNA: TGCAGTGCTAGCCCGGGGAACAATGAGCAGTTCTTC. Residues: CSASPGNNEQFF.

With regard to this clonotype: Relative to the germline gene, one junction end is altered; a read error may explain this. This chain joins TRBV7-9 and TRBJ2-3; D might be TRBD2 (6 bases). Germline values: CDR1 SEHNR, CDR2 FQNEAQ (reference sequence). The CDR3 totals 15 residues. The CDR3 region is CTSSLASSGTDTQYF. CDR3 nucleotide sequence: TGTACCAGCAGCTTAGCGTCTAGCGGCACAGATACGCAGTATTTT. Based on the CDR3 plus reference TRBV7-9 and TRBJ2-3, the full variable domain is DTGVSQNPRHKITKRGQNVTFRCDPISEHNRLYWYRQTLGQGPEFLTYFQNEAQLEKSRLLSDRFSAERPKGSFSTLEIQRTEQGDSAMYLCTSSLASSGTDTQYFGPGTRLTVL.

This clonotype has just one count. The rearrangement joins TRBV7-2 to TRBJ2-3, with D uncertain. Between the trimmed V and J ends, which lost 2 bases and 6 bases, there was a span of 9 bases. The CDR3 spans 13 residues. Germline CDR1 SGHTA, CDR2 FQGNSA. The CDR3 here is CASSLRPLDTQYF. CDR3 DNA sequence: TGTGCCAGCAGCTTACGCCCTCTGGATACGCAGTATTTT.

The DNA of the CDR3 is TGTGCCAGCTCCATGCCGGGACTTTCCTACGAGCAGTACTTC. Amino acids: CASSMPGLSYEQYF. This chain links TRBV18 with TRBJ2-5, with a possible D match to TRBD2 (6 bases). The tail of the sequence fits TRBJ2-7 better, so the J call may be wrong. CDR1 is KGHSH, CDR2 LQKENI, per germline. CDR3 length equals 14 residues.

This sequence joins TRBV29-1 and TRBJ1-4; D is unclear. The CDR3 runs to 15 residues. Trimming stripped 3 bases from V and 0 bases from J, with 11 bases between. CDR1 and CDR2 (germline): SQVTM, ANQGSEA. The CDR3 loop reads CSVDDPYATNEKLFF. The DNA for the CDR3 is TGCAGCGTTGATGATCCGTACGCAACTAATGAAAAACTGTTTTTT.

This clonotype showed up just a few times. The CDR3 here is CASSFYPGTEAFF. The CDR3 bases are TGTGCCAGCAGCTTCTATCCGGGCACTGAAGCTTTCTTT. The chain joins TRBV7-2 to TRBJ1-1; D is uncertain. V lost 3 bases and J lost 4, with 9 bases in between. From germline, CDR1 is SGHTA and CDR2 FQGNSA. The CDR3 consists of 13 residues.

This clonotype occurred a few times. The rearrangement links TRBV7-2 to TRBJ2-4, with 13 bases identical to TRBD2. Germline assignment: CDR1 SGHTA and CDR2 FQGNSA. V lost 5 bases, J lost 9 bases, and 4 bases stayed unmatched. CDR3 length: 14 residues. CDR3 in amino acids: CASSPGTSGAIQYF. CDR3 DNA: TGTGCCAGCAGCCCAGGGACTAGCGGGGCCATTCAGTACTTC.

The genes are TRBV6-2 or TRBV6-3 and TRBJ2-7, with D unclear. The germline V gene encodes CDR1 MNHEY and CDR2 SVGEGT. This CDR3 has 11 residues. Trimming left V 5 bases short and J 7 bases short, with 9 bases between. The CDR3: CASSQSWEQYF. The DNA of the CDR3 is TGTGCCAGCAGTCAGTCTTGGGAGCAGTACTTC.

The V and J genes are TRBV6-5 and TRBJ1-1; TRBD1 is a possible D gene (6 bases). V shed 0 bases and J shed 6 bases, with 11 bases lying between them. The germline CDR1 and CDR2 sequences are MNHEY and SVGAGI. CDR3 length equals 14 residues. The CDR3 nucleotides read TGTGCCAGCAGTTACTCGACAGGAATTTCTGAAGCTTTCTTT. Protein product: CASSYSTGISEAFF.

This chain connects TRBV7-8 to TRBJ2-5, with D possibly matching TRBD2 (6 bases). CDR3 length: 11 residues. Germline loops: CDR1 SGHVS, CDR2 FQNEAQ. The CDR3 region is CAVAEQETQYF. The CDR3 region has the DNA TGTGCAGTAGCGGAGCAAGAGACCCAGTACTTC. The full variable domain, in which reference TRBV7-8 and TRBJ2-5 provide the parts outside the CDR3, is GAGVSQSPRYKVAKRGQDVALRCDPISGHVSLFWYQQALGQGPEFLTYFQNEAQLDKSGLPSDRFFAERPEGSVSTLKIQRTQQEDSAVYLCAVAEQETQYFGPGTRLLVL.

The J gene is TRBJ1-1, the V gene TRBV7-9, with D hard to call. This CDR3 spans 12 amino acids. The ends were cut back, 3 bases at V and 6 bases at J, with 8 bases in the middle. Germline V gives CDR1 SEHNR, CDR2 FQNEAQ (reference sequence). The CDR3 region is CASSFPEAEAFF. The CDR3 bases are TGTGCCAGCAGCTTCCCAGAGGCTGAAGCTTTCTTT.

The chain uses TRBV6-2 or TRBV6-3 and TRBJ2-2; tentative D call: TRBD2 (6 bases). Germline CDR1 MNHEY, CDR2 SVGEGT. V lost 10 bases and J lost 4, with 19 bases in between. The CDR3 is 15 amino acids. The CDR3 spells CATVRATAGTGELFF. CDR3 in DNA: TGTGCCACCGTAAGGGCAACAGCGGGCACCGGGGAGCTGTTTTTT.

This clonotype appeared a few times. This chain connects TRBV10-3 to TRBJ1-2, with 7 bases lining up with TRBD1. This CDR3 comprises 13 residues. The V and J ends lost 4 bases and 7 bases, in that order; junction bases with no gene match: 6. Germline CDR1 is ENHRY and CDR2 is SYGVKD. This CDR3 is CAISGIGTVGYTF. DNA of the CDR3: TGTGCCATCAGTGGGATAGGGACAGTTGGCTACACCTTC.